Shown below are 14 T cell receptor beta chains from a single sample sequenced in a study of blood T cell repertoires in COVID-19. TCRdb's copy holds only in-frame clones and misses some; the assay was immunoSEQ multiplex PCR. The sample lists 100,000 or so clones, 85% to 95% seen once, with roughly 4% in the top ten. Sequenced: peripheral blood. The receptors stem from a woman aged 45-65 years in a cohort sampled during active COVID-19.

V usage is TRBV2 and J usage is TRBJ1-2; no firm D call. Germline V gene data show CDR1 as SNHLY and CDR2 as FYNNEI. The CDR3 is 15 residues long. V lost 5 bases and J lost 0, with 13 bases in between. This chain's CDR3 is CASSLSDGANYGYTF. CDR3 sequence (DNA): TGTGCCAGCAGTCTCTCCGACGGAGCTAACTATGGCTACACCTTC.

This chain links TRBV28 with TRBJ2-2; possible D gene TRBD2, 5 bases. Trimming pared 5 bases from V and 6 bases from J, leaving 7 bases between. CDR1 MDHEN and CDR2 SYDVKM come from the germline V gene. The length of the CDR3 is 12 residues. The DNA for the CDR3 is TGTGCCAGCAGTCTCGGGGCCGGGGAGCTGTTTTTT. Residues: CASSLGAGELFF.

The CDR3 nucleotides read TGTGCCAGCAGCCGGCGGGGGGTGAACACTGAAGCTTTCTTT. Protein sequence: CASSRRGVNTEAFF. The gene calls are TRBV11-3 and TRBJ1-1; TRBD1 might be the D (5 bases). This CDR3 contains 14 residues. V lost 5 bases and J lost 0, with 10 bases in between. Germline-derived CDR1 and CDR2 are SGHNT and YENEEA.

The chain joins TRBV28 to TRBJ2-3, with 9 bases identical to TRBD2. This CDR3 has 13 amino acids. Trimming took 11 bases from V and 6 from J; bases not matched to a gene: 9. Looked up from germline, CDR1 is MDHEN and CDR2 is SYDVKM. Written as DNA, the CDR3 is TGTGCCTCCGGGCGGGAGGGCCCGGATACGCAGTATTTT. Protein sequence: CASGREGPDTQYF.

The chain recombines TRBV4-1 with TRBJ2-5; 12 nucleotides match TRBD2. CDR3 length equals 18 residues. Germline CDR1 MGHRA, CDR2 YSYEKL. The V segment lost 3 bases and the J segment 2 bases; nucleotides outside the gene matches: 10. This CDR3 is CASSHLAGGPTSQETQYF. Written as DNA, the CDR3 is TGCGCCAGCAGCCACCTAGCGGGGGGGCCCACCAGTCAAGAGACCCAGTACTTC.

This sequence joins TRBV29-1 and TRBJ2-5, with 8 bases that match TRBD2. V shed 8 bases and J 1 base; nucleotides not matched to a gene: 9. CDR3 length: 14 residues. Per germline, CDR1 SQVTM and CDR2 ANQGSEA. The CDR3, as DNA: TGCAGCACCCGGACTAGCTGGGCCCAAGAGACCCAGTACTTC. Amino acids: CSTRTSWAQETQYF.

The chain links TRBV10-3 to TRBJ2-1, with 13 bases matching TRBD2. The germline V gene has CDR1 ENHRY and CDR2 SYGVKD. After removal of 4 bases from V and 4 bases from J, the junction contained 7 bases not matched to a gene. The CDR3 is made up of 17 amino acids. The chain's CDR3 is CAISAIPTSGGYNEQFF. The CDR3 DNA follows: TGTGCCATCAGTGCCATACCGACTAGCGGGGGGTACAATGAGCAGTTCTTC.

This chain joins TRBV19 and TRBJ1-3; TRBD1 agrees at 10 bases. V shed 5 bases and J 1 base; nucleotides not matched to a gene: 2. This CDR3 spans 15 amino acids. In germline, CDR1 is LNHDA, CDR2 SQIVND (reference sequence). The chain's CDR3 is CASSSGQGSGNTIYF. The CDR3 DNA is TGTGCCAGTAGTTCGGGACAGGGGTCTGGAAACACCATATATTTT.

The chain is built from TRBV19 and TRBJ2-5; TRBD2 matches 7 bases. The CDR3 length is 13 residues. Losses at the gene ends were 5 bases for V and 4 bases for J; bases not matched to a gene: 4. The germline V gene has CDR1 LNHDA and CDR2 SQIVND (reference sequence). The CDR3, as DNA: TGTGCCAGTAGTGCGGGACTAAGAGAGACCCAGTACTTC. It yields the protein CASSAGLRETQYF. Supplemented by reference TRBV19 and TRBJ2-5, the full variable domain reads DGGITQSPKYLFRKEGQNVTLSCEQNLNHDAMYWYRQDPGQGLRLIYYSQIVNDFQKGDIAEGYSVSREKKESFPLTVTSAQKNPTAFYLCASSAGLRETQYFGPGTRLLVL.

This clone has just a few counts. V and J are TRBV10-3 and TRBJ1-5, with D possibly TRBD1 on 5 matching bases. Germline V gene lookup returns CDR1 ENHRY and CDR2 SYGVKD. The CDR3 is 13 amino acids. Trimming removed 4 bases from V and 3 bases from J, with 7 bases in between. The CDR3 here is CAISGGVNQPQHF. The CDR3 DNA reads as TGTGCCATCAGTGGGGGGGTCAATCAGCCCCAGCATTTT.

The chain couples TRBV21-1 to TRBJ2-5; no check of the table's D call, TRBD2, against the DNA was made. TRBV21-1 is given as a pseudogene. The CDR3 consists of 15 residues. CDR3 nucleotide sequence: TGTGCCAGCAGCAAAGAAGCGGGGAAGCAAGAGACCCAGTACTTC. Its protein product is CASSKEAGKQETQYF.

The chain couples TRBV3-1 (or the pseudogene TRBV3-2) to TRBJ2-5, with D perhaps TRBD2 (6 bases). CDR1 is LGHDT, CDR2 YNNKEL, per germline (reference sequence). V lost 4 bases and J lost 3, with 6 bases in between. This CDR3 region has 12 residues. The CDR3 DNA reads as TGTGCCAGCAGCCGGGGGGAAGAGACCCAGTACTTC. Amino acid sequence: CASSRGEETQYF.

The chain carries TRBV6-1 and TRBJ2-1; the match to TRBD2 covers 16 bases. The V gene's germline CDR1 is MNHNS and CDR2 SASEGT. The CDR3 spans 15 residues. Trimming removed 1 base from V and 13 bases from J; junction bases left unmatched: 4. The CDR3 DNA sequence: TGTGCCAGCAGTGAAGAAGGGACTAGCGGGAGGGCCCAGTTCTTC. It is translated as CASSEEGTSGRAQFF.

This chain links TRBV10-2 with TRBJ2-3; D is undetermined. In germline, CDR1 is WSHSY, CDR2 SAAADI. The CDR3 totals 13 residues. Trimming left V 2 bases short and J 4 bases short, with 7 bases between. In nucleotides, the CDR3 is TGCGCCAGCAGTGAGACTCCTTCAGATACGCAGTATTTT. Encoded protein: CASSETPSDTQYF.